The rows below give T cell receptor beta chains drawn from one sample of a study of blood T cell repertoires in COVID-19. Generated by immunoSEQ multiplex PCR, the TCRdb table keeps only in-frame clones and is missing some. The sample gives about 160,000 clones, about 74% of which show up once; roughly 8.3% is in the top ten. Sequencing used peripheral blood. The receptor source for this set is a man between 60 and 70 years old with acute or convalescent COVID-19. Each CDR3 is given with its conserved first and last residue. Each record gives: clone size, D gene, J gene, V gene, CDR3 protein. The D gene is left open where the match is weak. Size is stated for part of the rows, as once, few or many counts, or as a class when the clone is expanded.

>-|TRBD1|TRBJ1-6|TRBV6-5
CAIRTGSQNSPLHF
>-|-|TRBJ1-1|TRBV10-3
CAISQSFPGDTEAFF
>-|-|TRBJ1-2|TRBV24-1
CATSEGATYGYTF
>-|TRBD1|TRBJ1-6|TRBV7-2
CASSRTGGNSPLHF
>-|-|TRBJ2-3|TRBV4-3
CASSQEADSTDTQYF
>-|TRBD2|TRBJ2-7|TRBV4-3
CASSQTSASYEQYF
>-|TRBD1|TRBJ1-1|TRBV9
CASSVVGQVHEAFF
>-|-|TRBJ1-2|TRBV30
CAWNAGGLGGYTF
>-|TRBD1|TRBJ2-7|TRBV6-2/TRBV6-3
CASSRTGPYEQYF
>-|TRBD1|TRBJ2-7|TRBV5-6
CASSRTGRHEQYF
>-|TRBD1|TRBJ2-3|TRBV7-3
CASSPQRGQADTQYF
>-|TRBD2|TRBJ2-7|TRBV15
CATSRGRGAGGTPYEQYF
>-|TRBD2|TRBJ2-3|TRBV24-1
CATSDLTSGGGTDTQYF
>-|TRBD2|TRBJ2-7|TRBV4-3
CASSQDTPSGGPSYEQYF
>once|TRBD1|TRBJ1-5|TRBV10-3
CAISEGASNQPQHF
>-|-|TRBJ2-1|TRBV28
CASSSSRVSDYNEQFF
>-|-|TRBJ1-3|TRBV7-2
CASSSSLLVGNTIYF
>few|-|TRBJ2-6|TRBV5-1
CASSLYVGGANVLTF
>-|TRBD1|TRBJ1-5|TRBV10-2
CASKPTGNFNQPQHF
>-|TRBD1|TRBJ2-7|TRBV19
CASSAWTGYEQYF
>-|-|TRBJ2-3|TRBV2
CASQVIPTGTDTQYF
>-|TRBD2|TRBJ2-5|TRBV5-1
CASSPAGGPGETQYF
>-|-|TRBJ1-1|TRBV11-2
CASSQDINTEAFF
>-|-|TRBJ2-3|TRBV3-1/TRBV3-2
CASSQPRSTDTQYF
>-|-|TRBJ2-3|TRBV18
CASSPSGFGVDTQYF
>-|-|TRBJ2-5|TRBV7-8
CASSLSRGRETQYF
>-|-|TRBJ2-1|TRBV2
CASSRTNQQFF
>-|TRBD1|TRBJ1-1|TRBV15
CATSRGQGGTEAFF
>-|TRBD1|TRBJ2-2|TRBV5-1
CASSFTGTGESGELFF
>-|TRBD1|TRBJ2-1|TRBV27
CASSGPGQGRWNEQFF
>-|-|TRBJ1-6|TRBV7-3
CASSPSRDLNSPLHF
>-|-|TRBJ1-5|TRBV27
CASSLYRSNQPQHF
>-|-|TRBJ1-5|TRBV2
CASKVEGNQPQHF
>once|TRBD2|TRBJ2-1|TRBV11-2
CASSLTSGVSYNEQFF
>-|TRBD1|TRBJ1-1|TRBV7-8
CASSPGTANTEAFF
>-|TRBD2|TRBJ2-1|TRBV30
CAWSAGGGFEQFF
>-|TRBD1|TRBJ1-6|TRBV30
CAWSVPGTAFNSPLHF
>-|TRBD1|TRBJ1-4|TRBV11-3
CANKTGVDEKLFF
>-|TRBD1|TRBJ2-5|TRBV10-2
CASSEGQGGETQYF
>-|-|TRBJ1-2|TRBV6-2/TRBV6-3
CASSYAQGGYGYTF
>-|-|TRBJ1-1|TRBV6-2/TRBV6-3
CASSYSFPVTEAFF
>once|-|TRBJ1-4|TRBV28
CASSLRREKLFF
>-|TRBD2|TRBJ2-1|TRBV2
CASRSSGGGYNEQFF
>few|-|TRBJ1-3|TRBV5-6
CASSLSGRSGNTIYF
>-|TRBD1|TRBJ2-1|TRBV6-5
CASSYSDRGTNEQFF
>once|TRBD1|TRBJ1-2|TRBV11-2
CASSLVVTGSSGYTF
>-|-|TRBJ1-5|TRBV6-1
CASSDQGFGNQPQHF
>-|TRBD2|TRBJ2-1|TRBV7-8
CASSFSGGAHNEQFF
>-|-|TRBJ1-6|TRBV29-1
CSVEEEDRNNSPLHF
>-|TRBD1|TRBJ2-3|TRBV3-1/TRBV3-2
CASSQGPEDRGTDTQYF
>once|TRBD2|TRBJ2-3|TRBV5-4
CASSLIGGAGTDTQYF
>-|TRBD2|TRBJ2-5|TRBV10-1
CASSELGLAAKETQYF